Included here is one T cell receptor (beta chain) sequence, with context. The antigen is undetermined. This sample stems from a study of shared clonotypes between healthy human individuals. Notes on the study in general: Investigators expected sequencing depth to affect clonotype sharing among donors.

Some clones are missing from TCRdb's copy, which holds only in-frame ones; the method was immunoSEQ multiplex PCR. The profile shows around 700,000 clones, around two thirds of them singletons. This TCR was sampled from a woman aged 25 to 45 in good health. The sample comprised memory CD4+ T cells sorted from blood. As to subset: CD45RA-negative fraction.

The CDR3 loop is CASSRETSYNEQFF. CDR3 coding DNA: TGTGCCAGTAGCCGGGAAACATCCTACAATGAGCAGTTCTTC. The rearrangement uses TRBV19 and TRBJ2-1, with TRBD2 as a possible D gene (5 bases). The V end lost 6 bases, the J end lost 1 base, and 10 bases lay between the germline ends. The CDR3 has 14 amino acids. In germline, CDR1 is LNHDA, CDR2 SQIVND (reference sequence).